This TCR beta chain was captured in a study of chemoradiotherapy in HPV16-positive cancers. For the study at large: Functional T-cell assays on two HPV16-positive patients' cells defined candidate HPV-specific clones and common TCR motifs.

About this clone: Its antigen is unknown.

Study conclusions and caveats: Candidate HPV-specific clones and E7-related TCR motifs grew in tumor during treatment.

After removal of 4 bases from V and 1 base from J, the junction contained 4 bases not matched to a gene. The CDR3 totals 14 residues. Germline V gene sequence: CDR1 SGHRS, CDR2 YFSETQ. Libraries were prepared by immunoSEQ multiplex PCR; TCRdb keeps only in-frame clonotypes and omits some of them. The data show roughly 2,200 clones, around 91% seen once. The source was tumor tissue, collected from a patient who underwent chemoradiotherapy. This sequence originates from a human donor with HPV-associated anogenital cancer. The V and J genes are TRBV5-1 and TRBJ2-5; TRBD2 aligns across 7 bases. CDR3 in DNA: TGCGCCAGCAGCCCCGGGACTACCCAAGAGACCCAGTACTTC. It specifies CASSPGTTQETQYF.